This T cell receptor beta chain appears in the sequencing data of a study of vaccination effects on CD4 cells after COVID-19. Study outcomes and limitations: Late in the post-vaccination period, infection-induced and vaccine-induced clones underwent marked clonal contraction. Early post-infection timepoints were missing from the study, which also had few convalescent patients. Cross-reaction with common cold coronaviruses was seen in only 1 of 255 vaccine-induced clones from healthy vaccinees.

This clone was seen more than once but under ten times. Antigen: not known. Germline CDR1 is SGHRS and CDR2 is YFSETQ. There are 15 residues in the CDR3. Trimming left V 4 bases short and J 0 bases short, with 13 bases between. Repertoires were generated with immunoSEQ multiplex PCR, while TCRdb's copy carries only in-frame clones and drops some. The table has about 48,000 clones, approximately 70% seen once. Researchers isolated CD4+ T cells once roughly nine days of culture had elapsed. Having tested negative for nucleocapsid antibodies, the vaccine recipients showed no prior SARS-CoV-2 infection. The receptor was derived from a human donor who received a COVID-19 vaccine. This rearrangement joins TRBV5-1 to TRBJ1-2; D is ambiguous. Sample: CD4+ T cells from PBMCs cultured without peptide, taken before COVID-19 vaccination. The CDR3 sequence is CASSLQDGTNYGYTF. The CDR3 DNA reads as TGCGCCAGCAGCCTCCAGGACGGGACTAACTATGGCTACACCTTC.